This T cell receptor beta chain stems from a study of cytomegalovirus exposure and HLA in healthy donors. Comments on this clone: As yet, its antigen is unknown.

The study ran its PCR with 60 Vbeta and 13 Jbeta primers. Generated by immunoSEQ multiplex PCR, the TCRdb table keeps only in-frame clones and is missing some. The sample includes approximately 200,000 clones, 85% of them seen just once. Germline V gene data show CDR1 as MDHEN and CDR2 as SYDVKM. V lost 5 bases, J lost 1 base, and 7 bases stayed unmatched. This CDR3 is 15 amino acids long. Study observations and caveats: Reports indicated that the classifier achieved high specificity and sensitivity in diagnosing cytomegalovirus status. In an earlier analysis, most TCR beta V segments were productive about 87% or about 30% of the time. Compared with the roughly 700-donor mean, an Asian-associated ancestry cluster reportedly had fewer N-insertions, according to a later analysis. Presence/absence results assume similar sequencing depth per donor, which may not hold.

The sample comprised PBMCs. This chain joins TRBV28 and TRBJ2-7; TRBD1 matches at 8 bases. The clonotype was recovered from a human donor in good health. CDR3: CASSAVGTGSYEQYF. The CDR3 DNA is TGTGCCAGCAGTGCCGTGGGGACAGGTTCCTACGAGCAGTACTTC.